This T cell receptor (beta chain) was captured by sequencing in a study of blood T cells in healthy people across ages (dated by TCRdb to between 2014 and 2016). In terms of the full investigation: Template switching captured roughly one uniquely barcoded TCR beta cDNA molecule per two T cells in model experiments. To track age-related changes in TCR beta repertoire diversity, the study relied on deep sequencing normalized with unique cDNA molecular identifiers. The donors were divided into four age groups: young (average roughly 15 years), middle-aged (around 41), aged (approximately 62) and long-lived (about 80). To avoid experimental bias, donors of different ages were spread randomly across the sequencing lanes. Two additional independent replicas of 1 million unique cDNA reads from the same blood draw were analyzed for two donors (one aged 18 to 30 and one aged 80 or older).

Measured from the cysteine to the phenylalanine, the CDR3 is 15 residues long. The DNA shown is the 45-base CDR3, in frame from base 1. Germline trimming: 2 bases from V, 3 bases from J; junction bases outside gene matches: 6. Per the germline V gene, MNHNS is the CDR1 and SASEGT is the CDR2. Library preparation was by 5' RACE. Sequencing took place on an Illumina HiSeq 2500. A second PCR of about 6 to 11 cycles was performed with a sample-barcoded 5' primer and a J-beta primer mix. Each TCR beta cDNA molecule received a unique molecular identifier from a template-switch 5' adaptor carrying 12 random nucleotides. Each sample yielded at least 3 million CDR3-containing paired-end reads. First-strand cDNA synthesis was performed from all RNA using the Mint cDNA synthesis kit, with priming by a TRBC-specific oligonucleotide. Following uracil-DNA glycosylase treatment, all cDNA underwent a first 18-cycle PCR with the universal primers M1SS and BC2_uni_R. As for the authors' bioinformatics: For normalization, 1 million high-quality reads were randomly selected from each sample, with every read carrying a distinct molecular identifier. Instead of being binned into consensus sequences, reads with shared molecular identifiers were discarded. CDR3 identification, clonotype clustering and error correction used MiTCR with a Q25 quality threshold and the strictest error-elimination algorithm. A nonparametric unseen species model with Euler transformation was used to estimate a lower bound on total TCR beta diversity. The public reads were quality trimmed at Q25 with fastp and then assembled into clones with MiXCR by TCRdb, keeping productive beta chains. Here each entry gathers all rows of one CDR3 protein and keeps the most common genes and DNA. For this entry, the V and J calls and clone size follow TCRdb and not the study's own pipeline. The sample table lists about 970,000 distinct CDR3 sequences, around 54% of them with a count of one. The ten largest clones add up to about a fifth of the sample.

On the study overall, not on this receptor specifically: Conclusive comparison of naive and antigen-experienced compartments was prevented by the profiling of bulk unsorted PBMCs. Observed TCR beta diversity per million T cells fell roughly linearly with age, and a significant reduction was already apparent by age roughly 40. Because the CMV infection status of the donors was unknown, age-related changes in expanded clonotypes may potentially have been confounded. Estimates of total diversity from one million sequenced T cells were regarded as lower bounds and underestimates. A strong correlation was found between observed TCR beta diversity and the percentage of naive T cells measured by flow cytometry. The long-lived group showed more naive CD4+ T cells, fewer expanded clones and increased TCR diversity than the aged group, suggesting age selection.

Systemically healthy Caucasian individuals from Russia, 35 to 50 in total and aged roughly 6 to 100 years, were included as donors. Around 10 milliliters of peripheral blood were drawn from each donor into EDTA-treated Vacutainer tubes. PBMCs were isolated by Ficoll-Paque density-gradient centrifugation, with at least 6 million obtained per sample. Total RNA was extracted from PBMCs with Trizol reagent, with at least 6 micrograms obtained per sample. Naive CD45RAhigh/CD27high T cell percentages were measured by flow cytometry on a PBMC aliquot from every donor. With regard to this clonotype: Its binding antigen is unknown. Within one base of it there is no much larger clone, and no base qualities were kept.

The TCR comes from a woman between 55 and 75 years old in good health. Rearrangement joined TRBV6-1 to TRBJ2-7, with TRBD1 matching 8 junction bases. Sequencing input: blood. The DNA sequence reads TGTGCCAGCAGTGAAAGCGGACAGGGCCACTACGAGCAGTACTTC. This is translated as CASSESGQGHYEQYF.